This T cell receptor beta chain was identified in a study of blood T cells in healthy people across ages. Study findings and constraints: The fall in TCR beta diversity per million T cells was roughly linear with age. Strong correlation existed between TCR beta diversity and naive T cell percentage.

For this clonotype: Its antigen is not known.

It was with a sample-barcoded 5' primer and a J-beta primer mix that a second PCR of about 6 to 12 cycles was run. Each cDNA molecule, via a template-switch adaptor with 12 random nucleotides, was tagged. MiXCR was run by TCRdb on the 5' RACE reads, yielding one entry per CDR3 protein. In the table there are more than 450,000 distinct CDR3 sequences, roughly a quarter of which are singletons. The V end was cut by 4 bases, the J end by 7 bases, with 16 bases between. CDR3 size: 15 residues. The germline V gene has CDR1 KGHDR and CDR2 SFDVKD. These data were also reused for a study on T cells of mothers and their children. Turning to that study: Over 8.5 million reads per mother and about 3 million per child were obtained.

The receptor was derived from a boy between 2 and 10 years old in good health. This chain joins TRBV24-1 and TRBJ2-1, with D possibly called TRBD1 or TRBD2 (5 bases each). Sequencing used blood. The CDR3 DNA follows: TGTGCCACCAGTGACCCGGGGCGGACTGGTAATGAGCAGTTCTTC. Translated: CATSDPGRTGNEQFF.